This T cell receptor beta chain was documented in a study of blood T cell repertoires in COVID-19. The overall study: PBMCs, B-cell-depleted T cells, or T cells were the source of the cDNA or gDNA that made up the material.

V was pared by 3 bases and J by 6 bases, with 9 bases of the junction left unmatched. CDR1 and CDR2 (germline): LNHNV, YYDKDF (reference sequence). This CDR3 is built from 16 residues. Original methodology: Reference gene primer amplification yielded estimated nucleated cell counts. Profiled with immunoSEQ multiplex PCR; TCRdb holds only in-frame clones, not every one. V and J calls and clone size follow that table, whereas D and trimming were derived from the DNA. Of approximately 15,000 clones in the sample, 70% to 90% were seen once. The V gene is TRBV15, the J gene TRBJ2-1, with 9 positions matching TRBD1. This TCR was recovered from a woman in her seventies in a cohort sampled during active or convalescent COVID-19. The source material was peripheral blood. Here the CDR3 reads CATSSQTGGWPNEQFF. The DNA of the CDR3 is TGTGCCACCAGCAGTCAGACAGGGGGATGGCCCAATGAGCAGTTCTTC. The whole variable domain, filled in from reference TRBV15 and TRBJ2-1, reads DAMVIQNPRYQVTQFGKPVTLSCSQTLNHNVMYWYQQKSSQAPKLLFHYYDKDFNNEADTPDNFQSRRPNTSFCFLDIRSPGLGDTAMYLCATSSQTGGWPNEQFFGPGTRLTVL.